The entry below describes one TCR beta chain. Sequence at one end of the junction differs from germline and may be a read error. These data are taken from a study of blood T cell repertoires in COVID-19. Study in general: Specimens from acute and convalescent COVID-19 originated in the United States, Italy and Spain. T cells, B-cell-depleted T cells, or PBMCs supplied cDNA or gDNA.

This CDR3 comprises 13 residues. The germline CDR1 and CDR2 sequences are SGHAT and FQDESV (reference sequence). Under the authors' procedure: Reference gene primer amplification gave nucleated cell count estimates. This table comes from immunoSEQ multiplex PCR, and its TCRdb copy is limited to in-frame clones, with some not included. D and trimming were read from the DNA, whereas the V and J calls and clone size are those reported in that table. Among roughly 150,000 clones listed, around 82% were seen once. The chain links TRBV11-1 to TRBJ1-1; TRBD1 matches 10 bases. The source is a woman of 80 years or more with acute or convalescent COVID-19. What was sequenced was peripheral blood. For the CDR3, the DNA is TGTGCCAGCAGTTTAGACAGGGGGCGCATGGCTTTCTTT. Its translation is CASSLDRGRMAFF.